The 12 T cell receptor beta chains in this list originate from one sample, sequenced in a study of CD8 T cells in Susac syndrome. The RNA, about 0.45 to 1 ug, was put through reverse transcription using random hexamers. TCRdb passed the immunoSEQ multiplex PCR reads through MiXCR, listing each CDR3 protein once. The data contain some 450,000 distinct CDR3 sequences, 75% to 90% of them singletons. The material sequenced was CD8+ T cells from PBMCs. These receptors came from a human donor with multiple sclerosis.

The gene calls are TRBV5-1 and TRBJ2-2, with 9 positions matching TRBD1. The CDR3 is 16 amino acids. CDR1 and CDR2 from the germline V gene are SGHRS and YFSETQ. V shed 0 bases, J shed 4 bases, and the junction held 4 bases outside the gene matches. The CDR3 protein is CASSLEWTGATGELFF. The CDR3 DNA reads TGCGCCAGCAGCTTGGAGTGGACAGGGGCCACCGGGGAGCTGTTTTTT.

The chain uses TRBV11-2 and TRBJ2-1; 9 bases fit TRBD2. V lost 5 bases and J lost 4; bases outside the gene matches: 9. Germline lookup yields CDR1 SGHAT and CDR2 FQNNGV. The CDR3 has 16 residues. CDR3 nucleotides: TGTGCCAGCAGCGCCTATACTAGCGGGCCATACAATGAGCAGTTCTTC. Protein: CASSAYTSGPYNEQFF.

V is TRBV7-8 and J is TRBJ2-3; 12 nucleotides line up with TRBD2. This CDR3 spans 16 amino acids. Losses at the gene ends were 5 bases for V and 6 bases for J; bases not matched to a gene: 9. Germline CDR1 SGHVS, CDR2 FQNEAQ. The CDR3 bases are TGTGCCAGCAGCCCCCCGCCGGGGACTAGCGGGGATACGCAGTATTTT. Its protein product is CASSPPPGTSGDTQYF. Variable domain in full (rest from reference TRBV7-8 and TRBJ2-3): GAGVSQSPRYKVAKRGQDVALRCDPISGHVSLFWYQQALGQGPEFLTYFQNEAQLDKSGLPSDRFFAERPEGSVSTLKIQRTQQEDSAVYLCASSPPPGTSGDTQYFGPGTRLTVL.

This chain connects TRBV6-6 to TRBJ2-1, with 7 bases matching TRBD1. The CDR3 runs to 16 residues. V was clipped by 4 bases and J by 0 bases; unmatched bases: 6. CDR1 is MNHNY and CDR2 is SVGAGI in the germline V gene (reference sequence). The CDR3 sequence: CASSWGQTSSYNEQFF. The CDR3 DNA sequence: TGTGCCAGCAGTTGGGGACAGACGAGCTCCTACAATGAGCAGTTCTTC.

V gene TRBV7-9 combines with J gene TRBJ1-2, with 11 bases aligning to TRBD1. Germline CDR1 is SEHNR and CDR2 is FQNEAQ (reference sequence). The CDR3 has 17 amino acids. The ends lost 4 bases at V and 3 bases at J; junction bases unmatched: 10. CDR3 in amino acids: CASSSDPGQGVDYGYTF. The CDR3 nucleotides are TGTGCCAGCAGCTCCGACCCGGGACAGGGGGTTGACTATGGCTACACCTTC.

The gene calls are TRBV4-1 and TRBJ1-6; possibly TRBD1 for D (5 bases). The V gene lost 0 bases and the J gene lost 4 bases, with 19 bases spanning the gap. Germline V gene data show CDR1 as MGHRA and CDR2 as YSYEKL. The CDR3 has 19 amino acids. DNA of the CDR3: TGCGCCAGCAGCCAAGATCTTGTAGGGACGCTAGGTTATAATTCACCCCTCCACTTT. This translates into CASSQDLVGTLGYNSPLHF.

The gene calls are TRBV19 and TRBJ1-1, with D unresolved. Looked up from germline, CDR1 is LNHDA and CDR2 is SQIVND (reference sequence). V lost 11 bases to trimming and J lost 6 bases, with 13 bases between them. The CDR3 sequence is 11 residues long. The CDR3 region has the DNA TGTGCCGCTGGGGTGTTGGCTGAAGCTTTCTTT. Amino acid sequence: CAAGVLAEAFF.

This clonotype was detected only a few times. CDR3 nucleotides: TGCAGTGCCAGTTCGGACTCGGGGGAGGCCCCCCATGAGCAGTTCTTC. This sequence encodes CSASSDSGEAPHEQFF. The chain joins TRBV20-1 to TRBJ2-1, with a weak D call TRBD2 (6 bases). CDR3 length: 16 amino acids. Germline CDR1 DFQATT, CDR2 SNEGSKA (reference sequence). V was cut by 6 bases and J by 8 bases, with 26 bases left in between.

The chain combines TRBV13 with TRBJ2-3, with D perhaps TRBD2 (6 bases). This CDR3 region has 15 residues. Trimming removed 4 bases at V and 0 bases at J, with 11 bases between. Germline V CDR1 and CDR2: PRHDT, FYEKMQ (reference sequence). The chain's CDR3 is CASSSRDLSTDTQYF. The DNA of the CDR3 is TGTGCCAGCAGCTCCCGGGACTTGAGCACAGATACGCAGTATTTT.

This clonotype was recorded a few times. V and J are TRBV14 and TRBJ2-3; 8 bases fit TRBD2. The length of the CDR3 is 18 residues. Germline V gene lookup returns CDR1 SGHDN and CDR2 FVKESK. Trimming took 0 bases from V and 4 from J; bases not matched to a gene: 12. The CDR3 DNA sequence: TGTGCCAGCAGCCAAGATCAACTAGCGGAGAGGGATGCAGATACGCAGTATTTT. Translated, it gives CASSQDQLAERDADTQYF.

The J gene is TRBJ1-1, the V gene TRBV7-9, with no clear D. CDR1 and CDR2 from the germline V gene are SEHNR and FQNEAQ (reference sequence). The V gene lost 4 bases and the J gene lost 7 bases, with 16 bases spanning the gap. The CDR3 sequence is 14 residues long. CDR3 sequence (DNA): TGTGCCAGCAGCTCGCAGGCGGCGGCGTATGAAGCTTTCTTT. It translates to CASSSQAAAYEAFF.

Of note for this clonotype: Since the CDR3 does not end with the conserved phenylalanine or tryptophan, this likely comes from a read error. The V and J genes are TRBV14 and TRBJ2-1; 7 bases agree with TRBD2. The CDR3 runs to 14 residues. V lost 4 bases and J lost 8; bases outside the gene matches: 8. Germline loops: CDR1 SGHDN, CDR2 FVKESK. CDR3: CASSRLGREDEQFL. The CDR3 DNA is TGTGCCAGCAGCCGGCTGGGACGGGAGGATGAGCAGTTCCTC.